The 26 T cell receptor beta chains below were found in one sample sequenced in a study of T cells in Graves' hyperthyroidism and ophthalmopathy. Using RNA transcripts as the source, TCR beta CDR3 regions were amplified. Using the HTBI primer set, a first-round RT-PCR was run on the TCR CDR3. TCRdb recomputed calls from the multiplex PCR reads with MiXCR, one row per CDR3 protein. This table holds 250,000 or so distinct CDR3 sequences, 14% to 15% found once. Source material: blood. Source of these receptors: a woman in her thirties or forties with Graves' hyperthyroidism that later progressed to Graves' ophthalmopathy.

This clonotype was recorded many times. V gene TRBV2 combines with J gene TRBJ1-2; D is uncertain. This CDR3 is built from 12 residues. Germline CDR1 reads SNHLY; CDR2 reads FYNNEI. Deletions cut 5 bases from V and 8 bases from J, with 12 bases between. The CDR3: CASSFPPEGYTF. Written as DNA, the CDR3 is TGTGCCAGCAGTTTCCCCCCTGAAGGCTACACCTTC.

Of note for this clonotype: This may be a read error: a much more frequent sequence differs by one nucleotide. The chain joins TRBV20-1 to TRBJ2-7, with D possibly matching TRBD1 (5 bases). CDR1 and CDR2 (germline): DFQATT, SNEGSKA (reference sequence). CDR3 length: 15 amino acids. Here the CDR3 DNA reads TGCAGTGCTAGAGATCGATACGGACAACTCTACGAGCAGAACTTC. It translates to CSARDRYGQLYEQNF.

This chain joins TRBV6-5 and TRBJ1-1; D is unclear. The germline V gene encodes CDR1 MNHEY and CDR2 SVGAGI. The CDR3 totals 17 residues. Trimming pared 0 bases from V and 0 bases from J, leaving 14 bases between. The CDR3 nucleotides are TGTGCCAGCAGTTACTCGAGGGTGTGGGAGTTGAACACTGAAGCTTTCTTT. This translates into CASSYSRVWELNTEAFF.

CDR3 loop: CSARPHRGGGTGELFF. The CDR3 DNA is TGCAGTGCTAGACCCCACAGGGGCGGCGGCACCGGGGAGCTGTTTTTT. The chain has TRBV20-1 and TRBJ2-2; 7 nucleotides line up with TRBD1. This CDR3 comprises 16 residues. The germline CDR1 and CDR2 sequences are DFQATT and SNEGSKA (reference sequence). V shed 2 bases and J 4 bases; nucleotides not matched to a gene: 10.

In this sample, this clonotype turned up many times. The chain is built from TRBV2 and TRBJ2-7, with 9 bases that match TRBD2. V was pared by 6 bases and J by 5 bases, with 14 bases of the junction left unmatched. Germline V gene sequence: CDR1 SNHLY, CDR2 FYNNEI. CDR3 length equals 16 residues. CDR3 coding DNA: TGTGCCAGCAGCATCCCCCTTAGCGGGAGAGTTCACGAGCAGTACTTC. It translates to CASSIPLSGRVHEQYF.

The sample holds one count of this clonotype. The chain is built from TRBV28 and TRBJ1-5; 12 bases match TRBD1. Germline loops: CDR1 MDHEN, CDR2 SYDVKM. J was trimmed by 8 bases and V by 8 bases; bases with no gene match: 4. This CDR3 is built from 13 residues. CDR3 in amino acids: CASWGQGAKPQHF. The CDR3 nucleotides are TGTGCCAGCTGGGGACAGGGGGCGAAGCCCCAGCATTTT.

This clonotype was seen ten or more times. The CDR3 loop reads CASSLSKSNQPQHF. CDR3 sequence (DNA): TGTGCCAGCAGCTTGTCTAAAAGCAATCAGCCCCAGCATTTT. The chain links TRBV5-8 to TRBJ1-5; D is unclear. Germline loops: CDR1 SGHTS, CDR2 YDEGEE. The CDR3 consists of 14 residues. V dropped 1 base and J dropped 1 base, with 6 bases sitting between them.

This clonotype was observed many times. The chain carries TRBV15 and TRBJ2-3, with 10 bases fitting TRBD2. This CDR3 is built from 16 residues. Germline V gives CDR1 LNHNV, CDR2 YYDKDF (reference sequence). The trim removed 0 bases at V and 3 bases at J, leaving 3 bases unmatched. The CDR3 region is CATSRDPAGGTDTQYF. CDR3 coding DNA: TGTGCCACCAGCAGAGACCCAGCGGGAGGGACAGATACGCAGTATTTT.

This clonotype was recorded at least ten times. This chain links TRBV5-1 with TRBJ2-1; D is possibly TRBD2 (6 bases). This CDR3 has 13 amino acids. Trimming took 6 bases from V and 7 from J, leaving 14 bases between them. Germline loops: CDR1 SGHRS, CDR2 YFSETQ. The CDR3 bases are TGCGCCAGCAAGGCGGGGCAGCTAAATGAGCAGTTCTTC. Protein: CASKAGQLNEQFF.

This clonotype has a count of ten or more. The chain recombines TRBV7-2 with TRBJ1-3, with D hard to call. The CDR3 has 15 amino acids. Looked up from germline, CDR1 is SGHTA and CDR2 is FQGNSA. The V gene lost 3 bases and the J gene lost 0 bases, with 9 bases spanning the gap. Written as DNA, the CDR3 is TGTGCCAGCAGCTTTGGAACCGGCTCTGGAAACACCATATATTTT. This gives the protein CASSFGTGSGNTIYF.

The chain couples TRBV9 to TRBJ2-1, with TRBD2 matching 11 bases. This CDR3 spans 15 amino acids. Germline values: CDR1 SGDLS, CDR2 YYNGEE. J gave up 9 bases and V 3 bases, and 8 bases lay outside the gene matches. CDR3 sequence: CASSAQLAGVGEQFF. The CDR3 coding sequence is TGTGCCAGCAGCGCCCAACTAGCGGGAGTGGGTGAGCAGTTCTTC.

As regards this clonotype: A much larger clone sits a single nucleotide away, making a read error possible. The chain has TRBV9 and TRBJ2-7; 9 positions match TRBD1. J gave up 4 bases and V 0 bases, and 8 bases lay outside the gene matches. Looked up from germline, CDR1 is SGDLS and CDR2 is YYNGEE. CDR3 length equals 16 residues. CDR3 protein: CASSVDGTGGRYEQYF. The CDR3 DNA is TGTGCCAGCAGCGTAGACGGAACAGGGGGCCGGTACGAGCAGTACTTC.

This clonotype has at least ten counts. The chain has TRBV30 and TRBJ1-5; D perhaps matches TRBD1 (6 bases). V shed 0 bases and J shed 6 bases, with 9 bases lying between them. There are 13 residues in the CDR3. Per the germline V gene, CDR1 is GTSNPN and CDR2 is SVGIG (reference sequence). This CDR3 is CAWSVQGSQPQHF. CDR3 DNA sequence: TGTGCCTGGAGTGTCCAGGGGAGTCAGCCCCAGCATTTT.

This chain joins TRBV27 and TRBJ2-7; 13 bases match TRBD2. The CDR3 consists of 15 residues. V was pared by 4 bases and J by 3 bases, with 3 bases of the junction left unmatched. The germline V gene encodes CDR1 MNHEY and CDR2 SMNVEV (reference sequence). CDR3 coding DNA: TGTGCCAGCAGTTGGACTAGCGGGAGTGTCTACGAGCAGTACTTC. This codes for CASSWTSGSVYEQYF.

This clonotype was recorded many times. CDR3 loop: CASTLGLAGGNEQFF. CDR3 in DNA: TGTGCCAGCACCTTGGGACTAGCGGGAGGGAATGAGCAGTTCTTC. The chain combines TRBV28 with TRBJ2-1; 16 nucleotides match TRBD2. This CDR3 spans 15 amino acids. The germline gives CDR1 MDHEN, CDR2 SYDVKM. V gave up 7 bases and J gave up 7 bases; unmatched junction bases: 4.

Ten or more counts support this clonotype. The V and J genes are TRBV4-1 and TRBJ2-7; TRBD2 matches at 14 bases. Trimming cost V 0 bases and J 6 bases; bases outside gene matches: 10. Per the germline V gene, CDR1 is MGHRA and CDR2 is YSYEKL. The CDR3 has 18 residues. The DNA of the CDR3 is TGCGCCAGCAGCCAAGACCGACTAGCGGGAGGGCACGATGGCGAGCAGTACTTC. This translates into CASSQDRLAGGHDGEQYF.

This clonotype was detected many times. The CDR3 nucleotides are TGTGCCAGCAGTATTCCGGGAGTACGGGAGCAGTACTTC. This translates into CASSIPGVREQYF. The chain joins TRBV28 to TRBJ2-7, with D tentatively TRBD2 (6 bases). With 5 bases removed from V and 7 bases from J, the gap between germline ends came to 15 bases. The length of the CDR3 is 13 residues. Germline assignment: CDR1 MDHEN and CDR2 SYDVKM.

This clonotype was recorded a few times. The J gene is TRBJ1-2, the V gene TRBV28, with a weak D call TRBD1 (5 bases). This CDR3 is 14 amino acids long. In germline, CDR1 is MDHEN, CDR2 SYDVKM. V was pared by 1 base and J by 8 bases, with 14 bases between. The CDR3 DNA follows: TGTGCCAGCAGTTTATTGGGAGGGGAAGGCGGCTACACCTTC. Residues: CASSLLGGEGGYTF.

This clonotype occurred many times. The chain is built from TRBV7-8 and TRBJ2-1, with a possible D match to TRBD2 (5 bases). CDR1 SGHVS and CDR2 FQNEAQ come from the germline V gene. The CDR3 length is 14 residues. V was trimmed by 0 bases and J by 7 bases, leaving 10 bases between them. The CDR3 DNA reads TGTGCCAGCAGCTTAGCGCCTAGCATAAATGAGCAGTTCTTC. It is translated as CASSLAPSINEQFF.

The chain carries TRBV5-1 and TRBJ1-4, with D tentatively TRBD1 (5 bases). V lost 2 bases, J lost 0 bases, and 8 bases lay in between. The CDR3 has 15 amino acids. Germline V gene sequence: CDR1 SGHRS, CDR2 YFSETQ. Here the CDR3 DNA reads TGCGCCAGCAGCTTTCGCAGGGCAACTAATGAAAAACTGTTTTTT. This encodes CASSFRRATNEKLFF.

Note on this clonotype: Being one base from a much bigger clone, this may be a read error. The chain joins TRBV5-1 to TRBJ2-1; 9 bases map to TRBD1. J was trimmed by 5 bases and V by 5 bases; bases with no gene match: 8. CDR3 length: 15 amino acids. CDR1 and CDR2 (germline): SGHRS, YFSETQ. CDR3 loop: CASRPGQGYHNEQFF. For the CDR3, the DNA is TGCGCCAGCAGGCCGGGACAGGGATACCACAATGAGCAGTTCTTC.

This clonotype showed up many times. This chain uses TRBV28 with TRBJ1-1; 10 bases are shared with TRBD1. Germline loops: CDR1 MDHEN, CDR2 SYDVKM. The CDR3 runs 15 residues. With V trimmed by 2 bases and J by 4 bases, 4 bases remained unmatched. CDR3 residues: CASSLPGTGATEAFF. Written as DNA, the CDR3 is TGTGCCAGCAGTTTACCCGGGACAGGGGCCACTGAAGCTTTCTTT.

This clonotype was detected only a few times. V is TRBV24-1 and J is TRBJ1-5; D uncertain. Trimming took off 3 bases at V and 7 bases at J, with 12 bases between the two ends. This CDR3 contains 14 residues. Per the germline V gene, CDR1 is KGHDR and CDR2 is SFDVKD. The CDR3 protein is CATSDRPFGQPQHF. CDR3 in DNA: TGTGCCACCAGTGATAGGCCCTTTGGACAGCCCCAGCATTTT.

The chain couples TRBV6-1 to TRBJ1-5; 7 bases align to TRBD1. The CDR3 runs 14 residues. The V and J ends lost 9 bases and 4 bases, in that order; junction bases with no gene match: 9. Germline CDR1 MNHNS, CDR2 SASEGT. CDR3 protein: CASGLGGQNQPQHF. CDR3 DNA: TGTGCCAGTGGACTTGGGGGACAGAATCAGCCCCAGCATTTT.

This clonotype was recorded many times. This chain links TRBV13 with TRBJ2-7; maybe TRBD1 (6 bases). Germline V gives CDR1 PRHDT, CDR2 FYEKMQ (reference sequence). The CDR3 spans 13 residues. V was trimmed by 5 bases and J by 1 base, leaving 9 bases between them. CDR3 nucleotide sequence: TGTGCCAGCAGCGGAACAGGGTCCTACGAGCAGTACTTC. Protein: CASSGTGSYEQYF.

This clonotype was counted between two and nine times. V usage is TRBV9 and J usage is TRBJ2-1, with 8 bases lining up with TRBD2. The germline V gene encodes CDR1 SGDLS and CDR2 YYNGEE. The CDR3 runs 13 residues. V lost 4 bases and J lost 5; bases outside the gene matches: 2. The CDR3 DNA reads as TGTGCCAGCAGCCCGGGAGGGGACAATGAGCAGTTCTTC. This sequence encodes CASSPGGDNEQFF.